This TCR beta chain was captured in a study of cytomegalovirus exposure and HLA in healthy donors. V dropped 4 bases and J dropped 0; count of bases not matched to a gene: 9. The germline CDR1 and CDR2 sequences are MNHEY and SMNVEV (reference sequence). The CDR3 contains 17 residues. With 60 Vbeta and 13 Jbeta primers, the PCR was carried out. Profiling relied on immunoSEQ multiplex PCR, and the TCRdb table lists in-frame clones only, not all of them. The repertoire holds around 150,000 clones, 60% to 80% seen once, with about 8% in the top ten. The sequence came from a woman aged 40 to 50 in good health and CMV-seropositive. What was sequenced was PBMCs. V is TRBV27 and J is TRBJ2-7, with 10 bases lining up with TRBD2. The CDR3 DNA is TGTGCCAGCAGTTCGACGATAGGACTAGCGGACTCCTACGAGCAGTACTTC. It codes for CASSSTIGLADSYEQYF.